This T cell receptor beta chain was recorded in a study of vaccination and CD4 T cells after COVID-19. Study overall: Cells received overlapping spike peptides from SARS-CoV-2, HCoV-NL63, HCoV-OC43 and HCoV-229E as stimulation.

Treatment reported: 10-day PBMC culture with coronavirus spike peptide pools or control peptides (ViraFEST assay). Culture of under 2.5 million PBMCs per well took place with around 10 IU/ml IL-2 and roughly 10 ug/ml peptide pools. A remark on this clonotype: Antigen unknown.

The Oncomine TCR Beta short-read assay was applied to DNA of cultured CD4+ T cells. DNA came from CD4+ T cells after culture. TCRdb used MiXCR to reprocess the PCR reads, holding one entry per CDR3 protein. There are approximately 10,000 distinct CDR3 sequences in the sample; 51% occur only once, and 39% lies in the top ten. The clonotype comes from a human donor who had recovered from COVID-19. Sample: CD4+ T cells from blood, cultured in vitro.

The CDR3 loop is CASSRTQGPLDGYTF. The CDR3 bases are TGTGCCAGCAGCAGGACACAAGGCCCCCTCGATGGCTACACCTTC. J is TRBJ1-2 and V is TRBV7-9; D is perhaps TRBD1 (5 bases). Germline CDR1 is SEHNR and CDR2 is FQNEAQ (reference sequence). The CDR3 is 15 amino acids. Trimming pared 5 bases from V and 6 bases from J, leaving 19 bases between.